This is a list of T cell receptor beta chains from one sample in a study of blood T cell repertoires in COVID-19. Sequencing used immunoSEQ multiplex PCR; TCRdb keeps in-frame clones, though not all of them. This repertoire shows fewer than 500,000 clones, 86% found once; its top ten account for over 1.3%. The source material was peripheral blood. The receptors were gathered from a woman under 40 with active or convalescent COVID-19. The CDR3 runs from the conserved cysteine through the conserved F or W. A D gene is named only where the DNA matches it firmly. A clone size is listed for some rows: how often the clone was seen (once, few, many), or a class if it is expanded.

TGTGCCAGCAGCCACAAGGTGACTAGCGGTTCATGGGATACGCAGTATTTT,CASSHKVTSGSWDTQYF,TRBV3-1/TRBV3-2,TRBJ2-3,TRBD2,.
TGTGCCTGGGCAGGGGGCTACTATAATTCACCCCTCCACTTT,CAWAGGYYNSPLHF,TRBV30,TRBJ1-6,TRBD1,.
TGCGCCAGCAGTGGGGCCCTAAACACTGAAGCTTTCTTT,CASSGALNTEAFF,TRBV5-1,TRBJ1-1,.,.
TGTGCCACCAGCAGAGGACAGGGGGCAGGAACAGATACGCAGTATTTT,CATSRGQGAGTDTQYF,TRBV15,TRBJ2-3,TRBD1,once
TGTGCCAGCAGTGAAGATACAATCCTTAGCAATCAGCCCCAGCATTTT,CASSEDTILSNQPQHF,TRBV6-1,TRBJ1-5,.,few
TGTGCCAGTAGCGTGGGACAGAACTATGGCTACACCTTC,CASSVGQNYGYTF,TRBV19,TRBJ1-2,TRBD1,few
TGTGCCAGCAGCTACGGCGGGGGTAGCACAGATACGCAGTATTTT,CASSYGGGSTDTQYF,TRBV3-1/TRBV3-2,TRBJ2-3,TRBD2,.
TGTGCCAGCAGCCCACTTTTTCTGCTAGCGGGAGAAGAGACCCAGTACTTC,CASSPLFLLAGEETQYF,TRBV5-6,TRBJ2-5,TRBD2,once
TGCGCCAGCAGCTTGACCGCTAACTCCTACGAGCAGTACTTC,CASSLTANSYEQYF,TRBV5-1,TRBJ2-7,.,.
TGCGCCAGCAGCGGATACAGTTCTGGAAACACCATATATTTT,CASSGYSSGNTIYF,TRBV4-1,TRBJ1-3,.,once
TGCGCCAGCAGCCAGCCCGGACAGAGCGTGAACACTGAAGCTTTCTTT,CASSQPGQSVNTEAFF,TRBV4-1,TRBJ1-1,.,.
TGTGCCAGCAGCTTCGTCGCGGGAGGGACGGATACGCAGTATTTT,CASSFVAGGTDTQYF,TRBV11-3,TRBJ2-3,TRBD2,.